This T cell receptor (beta chain) came from a study of cytomegalovirus exposure and HLA in healthy donors (TCRdb year 2017). Looking at the study overall: An earlier analysis of a few hundred of the donors reported approximately 300 Gb of sequence data and approximately 120 million unique TCR beta sequences obtained from roughly 180 million T cells. Roughly 300 gigabases of sequencing data and around 87 million unique TCR sequences were included in an early release covering over 600 HLA-typed donors. The genetic ancestry cluster associated with self-reported Caucasian donors included over 65% of the roughly 410 genotyped donors. The study was designed to test whether signatures of past pathogen exposure could be identified by cataloging public T cell receptors. The study profiled the T cell repertoires of hundreds of subjects by immunosequencing and related them to cytomegalovirus serostatus. Along with the approximately 700-subject first cohort, a separate validation cohort of 120 different subjects was used. To predict cytomegalovirus infection status, the study combined high-throughput TCR immunosequencing, statistical association of individual TCRs with disease status, and machine learning. A later analysis re-analyzed previously published TCR beta repertoires from about 600 donors and added high-resolution HLA genotyping to study TCR occurrence patterns. The later analysis used no new phenotypic data to find candidate immune exposures, relying instead on TCR beta sequences and their occurrence across donors. To decide whether each TCR beta V gene segment behaved as functional or pseudogenic, an earlier analysis of some 600 of the donors relied on high-throughput TCR beta sequencing. Alongside the repertoire data, information on donor age, sex, ethnicity and CMV serostatus was compiled. Genome-wide SNP genotypes for about 65% of the 666 donors were used in a later genetic analysis, which treated that subset as a discovery cohort. All discovery cohort repertoires had been generated on a single sequencing platform. Class I and class II HLA loci were covered by the typing at four-digit resolution. The number of typed donors differed by locus: 629-630 for A, B, C, DRB1 and DQB1; approximately 520 for DQA1; approximately 610 for DPA1; and 450 to 480 for DPB1. Because of strong linkage in the cohort, four or five DR-DQ haplotypes were treated as single units for association and clustering. Among some 410 genotyped donors of the cohort, an average of roughly 230,000 unique TCR beta nucleotide sequences was sequenced per donor, of which about 18% were non-productive. General findings and caveats noted by the study authors: A later analysis found that TCR association rates varied across HLA loci, with DRB1 alleles showing the most associated TCRs and HLA-C alleles the fewest. Compared with the roughly 700-donor mean, donors in an Asian-associated ancestry cluster had fewer N-insertions in productive TCRs, according to a later genetic analysis. This cohort had only TCR beta chains sequenced, and the lack of alpha or paired-chain data limited which features could be detected. A later analysis found that HLA-associated TCR beta chains were more clonally expanded and had lower generation probabilities than equally common non-associated chains. A further reported finding was that TCR beta sequences accurately predicted the HLA-A and HLA-B alleles for most subjects in the first cohort. CMV serostatus was the only immune exposure information available for the cohort. Because the 87-base-pair reads could not distinguish some IMGT-functional V segments, including TRBV6-2 and TRBV6-3, those segments were excluded. A group of highly shared sequence variants was considered likely to be a technical artifact of the sequencing pipeline. Because HLA typing was missing for some donors at each locus, association tests included only the typed subset. In a later analysis, several top co-occurrence clusters were reported to appear linked to parvovirus B19, influenza, CMV and Epstein-Barr virus. A later analysis found that most CMV-associated TCR beta chains appeared HLA-restricted, with HLA associations seemingly driven largely by CMV exposure. Specific HLA alleles were associated with roughly 16,000 TCR beta sequences at a false discovery rate of 0.05 in a later analysis. Three of the identified cytomegalovirus-associated TCR beta chains were confirmed in vitro to be specific for cytomegalovirus antigens. The study listed 150 to 200 TCR beta chains as associated with cytomegalovirus. Across donors, most TCR sequences were observed very rarely, whereas some public TCRs were present in many individuals. An association between a missense DCLRE1C variant and V-gene and J-gene trimming of TCR beta chains was found in a later genetic analysis and replicated in an independent cohort. About 15 rarely observed V segments, including chromosome 9 orphons, were excluded from the earlier analysis of a few hundred of the donors because counts were too low. Assigning TCR associations to individual alleles was difficult when HLA alleles, especially DR and DQ, strongly co-occurred. In an earlier analysis of about 600 of the donors, most TCR beta V segments appeared in productive rearrangements about 90% or about 30% of the time, broadly matching IMGT annotations. Linkage disequilibrium might explain the correlated functional status among segregating V segments, but an unknown experimental factor could not be excluded. In both the original and validation cohorts, the classifier was reported to diagnose cytomegalovirus status with high specificity and sensitivity. Roughly uniform sequencing depth across donors was assumed in presence/absence analyses, although this assumption may not hold. The authors suggested that the approach could potentially be extended to other disease states and immunological phenotypes.

The cohort was made up of approximately 670 healthy bone marrow donors. Cohort members were all nominally healthy when sampled, although unrecorded immune exposures were likely present. The donor was CMV seropositive and was included in the group of 250 to 300 seropositive cohort members. A peripheral blood sample was provided by each donor, and peripheral blood mononuclear cells were used for TCR beta sequencing. Genomic DNA extraction from the blood cell samples was performed with the Qiagen DNeasy Blood Extraction Kit. The method behind the library was the immunoSEQ multiplex PCR assay. A mixture of 60 forward primers for TCR Vbeta segments and 13 reverse primers for TCR Jbeta segments was used in the multiplex PCR. The CDR3 region of rearranged TCR beta genes was amplified from genomic DNA with a multiplex PCR assay. The amplified TCR beta libraries were sequenced on the Illumina HiSeq System as 87-base-pair reads. The source study handled its data this way. A later analysis tallied approximately 87 million unique TCR beta chains across the roughly 610 repertoires, and some 12 million of those chains were shared by two or more donors. Raw reads were error-corrected and collapsed into unique sequences with a nearest-neighbor algorithm that merged closely related sequences to remove PCR and sequencing errors. Alignment of CDR3 sequences to IMGT reference sequences was used to assign V, D and J gene segments. For a sequence to be retained, a match of at least six nucleotides to both a V gene segment and a J gene segment was required. A rearrangement was called productive if the CDR3 had no stop codons and remained in frame with V and J, and every other rearrangement was called non-productive. Following IMGT convention, CDR3 was defined as the stretch from the second conserved V-encoded cysteine to the conserved J-encoded phenylalanine. The earlier analysis of approximately 500 of the donors excluded sequences that lacked an unambiguous match to a single V gene segment. In an earlier analysis of several hundred of the donors, V segments were called functional above 56.7% productive rearrangements and were called segregating when the between-donor standard deviation exceeded 5%. A statistical classification framework was built for diagnosing cytomegalovirus status from the catalog of TCR beta chain sequences. V and J gene assignment, in a later analysis, came from comparing TCR nucleotide sequences with IMGT/GENE-DB human TR gene sequences. In a later analysis, CDR3 sequences and most-parsimonious VDJ recombination scenarios were assigned using the TCRdist pipeline. In a later analysis, every TCR beta chain was defined by the combination of its CDR3 amino acid sequence and its V-gene family, and reads without a unique V-gene family were dropped. To address suspected cross-contamination and a sequencing artifact, a later analysis removed approximately 590 highly shared, low-generation-probability nucleotide sequences. For each public chain, a later analysis derived a clonal expansion index from normalized ranks of inferred template counts within each repertoire. In a later analysis, generation probabilities were computed using a VDJ recombination model fitted to out-of-frame rearrangements, and the results were checked against IGoR. A later analysis scored TCR-TCR, TCR-HLA and TCR-CMV co-occurrence with hypergeometric tests, applying a repertoire-size bias correction to TCR pairs. In a later analysis, false discovery rates were estimated by permuting HLA or CMV assignments 20 times. In a later analysis, co-occurring TCRs were grouped using DBSCAN, and TCRdist sequence similarity was added for clustering within HLA-allele-positive subsets. Repertoires with fewer than 30,000 or more than 120,000 public chains were left out of co-occurrence clustering, as were five repertoires with anomalous nucleotide sharing. TCRdb holds this immuneACCESS table with in-frame rearrangements only. Some clones are missing; in checked studies, unresolved V genes explain under half, and the rest has no known cause. V, J and clone size are taken as reported in that table, and D and trimming were inferred from the DNA itself. Across this sample there are 130,000 or so clones, with over 70% seen only once. The top ten clonotypes cover around 2.1% of the sample.

To note about this clone: This clone's antigen is unknown. No qualities accompany the bases; no much larger clone lies one base away.

For CDR1 and CDR2, the germline V gene lists SGHRS and YFSETQ. The CDR3 numbers 14 residues from cysteine through phenylalanine. The DNA shown is the 42-base CDR3, in frame from base 1. The sequenced sample was PBMCs. The receptor comes from a woman in her forties in good health and CMV-seropositive. Rearrangement joined TRBV5-1 to TRBJ2-5, with 8 central nucleotides matching TRBD1. The DNA end is a closer match to TRBJ2-7, so the J assignment may be wrong. CDR3 loop: CASSFMTGENEQYF. At the DNA level, the sequence is TGCGCCAGCAGCTTTATGACAGGGGAAAACGAGCAGTACTTC.